This T cell receptor beta chain was recovered during a study of T-cell reconstitution after alpha-beta-depleted transplantation in children. The CDR3 runs 17 residues. Germline trimming cut 1 base from V and 0 bases from J; bases unmatched to any gene: 8. From germline, CDR1 is ENHRY and CDR2 SYGVKD. Unique molecular identifiers were used in preparing the TCRbeta library. One entry per CDR3 protein, called by TCRdb with MiXCR from the PCR reads. The sample holds almost 600,000 distinct CDR3 sequences, over 25% seen once. Sequencing was performed on PBMCs, taken before TCRalphabeta/CD19-depleted stem cell transplant. The rearrangement joins TRBV10-3 to TRBJ1-1; 7 positions agree with TRBD1. This clonotype was obtained from a boy under two years old with Wiskott-Aldrich syndrome, due to receive a stem cell transplant. The DNA of the CDR3 is TGTGCCATCAGTGAGTTTGGACCCGGGACAGTGAACACTGAAGCTTTCTTT. As protein: CAISEFGPGTVNTEAFF.